This T cell receptor (beta chain) was identified during a study of identical twins. Germline V gene lookup returns CDR1 LGHDT and CDR2 YNNKEL (reference sequence). The CDR3 is 15 amino acids. V was pared by 3 bases and J by 8 bases, with 5 bases of the junction left unmatched. Study results and caveats: The study based its conclusions on cross-sectional statistical analysis and did not follow the same donors. Partial confounding of zero-insertion analyses by invariant MAIT and iNKT cells was possible.

TCRdb re-called the 5' RACE reads with MiXCR, one entry per CDR3 protein. The sample gives about 690,000 distinct CDR3 sequences, roughly 6.2% of which show up once; approximately 2% is in the top ten. In this sample, this clonotype turned up many times. The antigen remains unidentified. This rearrangement joins TRBV3-1 to TRBJ2-1, with TRBD2 matching over 12 bases. This TCR was sampled from a man in his late teens or twenties in good health. The sample was naive T cells sorted from blood. The CDR3 bases are TGTGCCAGCAGCCAGACTAGCGGGAGAGGGGATGAGCAGTTCTTC. Translating gives CASSQTSGRGDEQFF.